This record looks at one T cell receptor (beta chain) sequence and its context. Its cognate antigen is unknown. One end of the junction fails to match germline, which may point to a read error. This PCR relied on a set of 60 Vbeta primers and 13 Jbeta primers. Measured with immunoSEQ multiplex PCR; TCRdb has only the in-frame clones, and not every one. The table records some 150,000 clones, 71% of them present only once. CDR1 and CDR2 (germline): SEHNR, FQNEAQ (reference sequence). The CDR3 is 14 amino acids. The data were obtained in a study of cytomegalovirus exposure and HLA in healthy donors. Findings and caveats of the study: Across donors, most TCRs were seen rarely, yet some public ones were widespread. For most TCR beta V segments, an earlier analysis put the productive rate at about 90% or about 30% of the time. An ancestry cluster, one associated with Asian ancestry, reportedly showed fewer N-insertions than the approximately 670-donor mean in a later analysis. Analysis was carried out at a later point, and it linked a missense DCLRE1C variant to TCR beta V- and J-gene trimming.

The TCR originated in a woman aged 25 to 45 in good health and CMV-seronegative. This sequence joins TRBV7-9 and TRBJ1-1, with 9 bases that match TRBD1. The sequenced sample was PBMCs. The CDR3 DNA reads as TGTTCCAGCAGCTCCCGGGACAGGGACACTGAAGCTTTCTTT. Amino acid sequence: CSSSSRDRDTEAFF.